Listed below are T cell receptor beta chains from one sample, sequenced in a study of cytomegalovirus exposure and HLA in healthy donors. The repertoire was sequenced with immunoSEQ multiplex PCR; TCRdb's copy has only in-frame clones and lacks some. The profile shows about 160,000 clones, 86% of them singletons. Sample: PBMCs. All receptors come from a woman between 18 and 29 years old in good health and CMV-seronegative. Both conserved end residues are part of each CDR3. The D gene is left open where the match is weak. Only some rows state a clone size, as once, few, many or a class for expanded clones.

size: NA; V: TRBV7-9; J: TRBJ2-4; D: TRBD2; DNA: TGTGCCAGCAGCGCGGGACTAGAGGCCAAAAACATTCAGTACTTC; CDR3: CASSAGLEAKNIQYF
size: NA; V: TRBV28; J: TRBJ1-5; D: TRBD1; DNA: TGTGCCAGCAGAACAGGGGATCAGCCCCAGCATTTT; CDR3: CASRTGDQPQHF
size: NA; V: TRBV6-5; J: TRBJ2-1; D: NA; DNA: TGTGCCAGCAGTTACGGGCTTGGGCGTGAAGAGTTCTTC; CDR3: CASSYGLGREEFF
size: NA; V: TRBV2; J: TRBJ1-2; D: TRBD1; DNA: TGTGCCAGCATTGGGACAGACCTCCTCGGCTACACCTTC; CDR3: CASIGTDLLGYTF
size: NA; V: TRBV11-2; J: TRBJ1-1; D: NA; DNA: TGTGCCAGCAGCTTTCCAGGGATGAACACTGAAGCTTTCTTT; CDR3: CASSFPGMNTEAFF
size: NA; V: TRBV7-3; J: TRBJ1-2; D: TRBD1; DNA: TGTGCCAGCAGCTTATTAGGGACAGCCTTCCTTTACTATGGCTACACCTTC; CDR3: CASSLLGTAFLYYGYTF
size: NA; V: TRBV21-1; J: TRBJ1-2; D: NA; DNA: TGTGCCAGCAGCTACAAAAAAGTAAGAGGGGGCTACACCTTC; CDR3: CASSYKKVRGGYTF
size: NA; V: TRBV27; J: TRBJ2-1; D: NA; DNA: TGTGCCAGCAGTATACTAGGCGGGGACAATGAGCAGTTCTTC; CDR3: CASSILGGDNEQFF
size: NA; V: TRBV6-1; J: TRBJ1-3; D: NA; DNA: TGTGCCAGCAGTGTCGGGTTTCCTGGAAACACCATATATTTT; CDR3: CASSVGFPGNTIYF
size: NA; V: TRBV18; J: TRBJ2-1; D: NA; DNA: TGTGCCAGCTCCCCCCAAGTAGCCTCTAGCCTTGGCAATGAGCAGTTCTTC; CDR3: CASSPQVASSLGNEQFF
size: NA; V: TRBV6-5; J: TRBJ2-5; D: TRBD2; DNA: TGTGCCAGCAGTTACCGGTGGGCGGGAGGGCAGGAGACCCAGTACTTC; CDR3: CASSYRWAGGQETQYF
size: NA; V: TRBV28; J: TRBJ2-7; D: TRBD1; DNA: TGTGCCAGCAGTCCCTCGGGACAGGGGATAAACGAGCAGTACTTC; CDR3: CASSPSGQGINEQYF
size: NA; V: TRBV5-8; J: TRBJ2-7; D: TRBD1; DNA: TGTGCCAGCAGCACAGGACAGGGGCGATACGAGCAGTACTTC; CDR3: CASSTGQGRYEQYF
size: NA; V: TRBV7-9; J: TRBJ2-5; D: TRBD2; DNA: TGTGCCAGCACCCCTCTTCGAGTAGCGGGAAGAGAGACCCAGTACTTC; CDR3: CASTPLRVAGRETQYF
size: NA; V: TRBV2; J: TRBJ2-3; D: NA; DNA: TGTGCCAGCAGCCCACTCAGAGCGGATACGCAGTATTTT; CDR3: CASSPLRADTQYF
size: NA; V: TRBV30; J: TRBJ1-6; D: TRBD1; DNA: TGTGCCAGAAGGGGACAGGGAGTTTCACCCCTCCACTTT; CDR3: CARRGQGVSPLHF
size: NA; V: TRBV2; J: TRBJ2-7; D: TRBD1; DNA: TGTGCCAGCCGGGCCGGGACAGGGTTCGGCGAGCAGTACTTC; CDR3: CASRAGTGFGEQYF
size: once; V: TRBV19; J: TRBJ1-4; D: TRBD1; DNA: TGTGCCAGTAGCTCCGGGACAGCAAATGAAAAACTGTTTTTT; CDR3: CASSSGTANEKLFF
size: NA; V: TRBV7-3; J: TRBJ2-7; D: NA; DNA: TGTGCCAGCAGCCGAAACCCAAGCGGATCATCCTACGAGCAGTACTTC; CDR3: CASSRNPSGSSYEQYF
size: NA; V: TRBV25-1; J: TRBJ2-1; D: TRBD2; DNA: TGTGCCAGCAGTGGTCCGGGACTAGCGTTCAATGAGCAGTTCTTC; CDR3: CASSGPGLAFNEQFF
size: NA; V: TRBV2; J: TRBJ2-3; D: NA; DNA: TGTGCCAGCAGTCTTGACAGAGACGCGCAGTATTTT; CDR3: CASSLDRDAQYF
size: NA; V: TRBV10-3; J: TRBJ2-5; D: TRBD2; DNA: TGTGCCACCCACCCGACTAGCGGGAGGGAGGAGACCCAGTACTTC; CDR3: CATHPTSGREETQYF
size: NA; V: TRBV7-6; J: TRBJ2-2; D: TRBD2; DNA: TGTGCCAGCAGCCCCCTACCGGGACTAGCGGACACCGGGGAGCTGTTTTTT; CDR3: CASSPLPGLADTGELFF
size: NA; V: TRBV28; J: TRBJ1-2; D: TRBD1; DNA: TGTGCCAGCGAGGGGACAGGGGGCTACTATGGCTACACCTTC; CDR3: CASEGTGGYYGYTF
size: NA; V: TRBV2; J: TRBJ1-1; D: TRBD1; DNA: TGTGCCAGCAGAGAGGACAGGCTCCTTGAAGCTTTCTTT; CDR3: CASREDRLLEAFF
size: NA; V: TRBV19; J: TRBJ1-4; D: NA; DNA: TGTGCCAGTAGTATAGTTCCGGTAAATGAAAAACTGTTTTTT; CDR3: CASSIVPVNEKLFF
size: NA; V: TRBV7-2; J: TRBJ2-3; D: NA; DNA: TGTGCCAGCAGCTTTTACGGGGGAAGCACAGATACGCAGTATTTT; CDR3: CASSFYGGSTDTQYF
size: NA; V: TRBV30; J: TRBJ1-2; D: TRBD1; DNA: TGTGCCTGGAGCGGGACAGGTTGGGTTATCAACTATGGCTACACCTTC; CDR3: CAWSGTGWVINYGYTF
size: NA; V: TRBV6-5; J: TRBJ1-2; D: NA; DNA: TGTGCCAGCAGTTACTCGACGGCAGGGCATGGCTACACCTTC; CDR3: CASSYSTAGHGYTF
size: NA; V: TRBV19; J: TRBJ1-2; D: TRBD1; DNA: TGTGCCAGTAGTATTCGCCTACGGGACAGGGGGCCCGGGGGCTACACCTTC; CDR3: CASSIRLRDRGPGGYTF
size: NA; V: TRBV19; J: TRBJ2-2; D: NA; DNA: TGTGCCAGTAGTTACTACGGAGCCGGGGAGCTGTTTTTT; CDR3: CASSYYGAGELFF
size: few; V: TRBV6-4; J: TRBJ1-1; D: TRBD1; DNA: TGTGCCAGCAGCAGGGGGCTAGGGTATACTGAAGCTTTCTTT; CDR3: CASSRGLGYTEAFF
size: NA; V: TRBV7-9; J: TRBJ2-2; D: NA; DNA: TGTGCCAGCAGCTTAGGTCAAATTAACACCGGGGAGCTGTTTTTT; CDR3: CASSLGQINTGELFF
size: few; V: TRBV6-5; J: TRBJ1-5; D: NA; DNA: TGTGCCAGCAGTTACTTAGGGAGTCAGCCCCAGCATTTT; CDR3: CASSYLGSQPQHF
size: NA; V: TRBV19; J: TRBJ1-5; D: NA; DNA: TGTGCCAGTAGTGGGGGGAACAATCAGCCCCAGCATTTT; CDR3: CASSGGNNQPQHF
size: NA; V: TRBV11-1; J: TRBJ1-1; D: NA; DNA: TGTGCCAGCAGCCAAGAAGGCAGGGTTACTGAAGCTTTCTTT; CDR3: CASSQEGRVTEAFF
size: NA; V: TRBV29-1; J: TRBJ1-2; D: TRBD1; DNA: TGCAGCGTTGAGTCTGCAGGGGGTGGCTACACCTTC; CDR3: CSVESAGGGYTF
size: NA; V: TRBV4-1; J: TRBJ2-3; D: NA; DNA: TGCGCCAGCAGCCTTTTTATCACAGGGAACACAGATACGCAGTATTTT; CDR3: CASSLFITGNTDTQYF
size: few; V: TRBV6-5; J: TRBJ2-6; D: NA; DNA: TGTGCCAGCAGAAACGAGGTTACTGGGGCCAACGTCCTGACTTTC; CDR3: CASRNEVTGANVLTF
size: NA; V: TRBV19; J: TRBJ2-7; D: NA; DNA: TGTGCCAGTAGTATAGTCACAGGGTCGGGGTACGAGCAGTACTTC; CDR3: CASSIVTGSGYEQYF